This TCR beta chain emerged from a study of T cell clonality in common variable immunodeficiency. Notes on the study in general: CVID patient heterogeneity limited repertoire-clinical complication correlations.

Sequencing was performed with immunoSEQ multiplex PCR; in TCRdb, only in-frame clones are kept and a portion is missing. There are about 52,000 clones in the sample, none observed a single time. This clone was picked up many times. Its antigen is not known. The clonotype comes from a person aged 18 to 75 in good health. Specimen: peripheral blood mononuclear cells.

Here the CDR3 reads CASSHPRQGLAGELFF. The covered CDR3 bases are TGTGCCAGCAGCCACCCACGACAAGGGTTGGCCGGGGAG. The J gene is TRBJ2-2, the V gene TRBV4-2; no firm D call. The read terminates 3 residues ahead of where the CDR3 ends, so the germline J gene completes it. The CDR3 has 16 residues. CDR1 LGHNA and CDR2 YNFKEQ come from the germline V gene. The germline V and J ends were trimmed by 3 bases and 6 bases, with 17 bases remaining between them.